This T cell receptor beta chain is from a study of lymphopenia after photon versus proton radiotherapy. Trimming stripped 3 bases from V and 2 bases from J, with 6 bases between. Germline CDR1 and CDR2: SGHDT and YYEEEE. The CDR3 covers 14 residues. Generated by immunoSEQ multiplex PCR, the TCRdb table keeps only in-frame clones and is missing some. The sample lists 160,000 or so clones, about 85% occurring once. Study-wide points: Photon-treated patients lost naive T cells and TCR diversity; proton-treated stayed stable.

As for this clone: Its antigen is as yet unknown.

The rearrangement uses TRBV5-6 and TRBJ2-6, with no clear D. Sequenced material: peripheral blood, taken from a patient treated with photon-based radiotherapy. The source of this sequence is a man in his forties or fifties with gastric cancer. The CDR3 nucleotides read TGTGCCAGCAGCTCCTCTACTGGGGCCAACGTCCTGACTTTC. It specifies CASSSSTGANVLTF.